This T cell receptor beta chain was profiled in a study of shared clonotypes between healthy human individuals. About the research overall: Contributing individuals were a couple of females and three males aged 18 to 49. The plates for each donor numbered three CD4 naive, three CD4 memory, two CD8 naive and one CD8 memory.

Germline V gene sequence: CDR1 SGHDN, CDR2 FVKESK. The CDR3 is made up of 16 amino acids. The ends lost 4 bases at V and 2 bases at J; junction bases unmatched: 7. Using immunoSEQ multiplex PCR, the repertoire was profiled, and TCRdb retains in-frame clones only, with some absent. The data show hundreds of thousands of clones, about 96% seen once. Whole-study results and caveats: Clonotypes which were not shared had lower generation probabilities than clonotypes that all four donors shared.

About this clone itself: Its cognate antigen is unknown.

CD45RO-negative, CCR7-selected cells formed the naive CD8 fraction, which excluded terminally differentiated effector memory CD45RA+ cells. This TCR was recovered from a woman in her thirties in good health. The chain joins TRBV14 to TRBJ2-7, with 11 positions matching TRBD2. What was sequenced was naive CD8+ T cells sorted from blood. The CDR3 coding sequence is TGTGCCAGCAGCCCCTTACTAGCGGGAGAAGCCTACGAGCAGTACTTC. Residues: CASSPLLAGEAYEQYF.